The next 14 T cell receptor beta chains were all read from a single sample in a study of cytomegalovirus exposure and HLA in healthy donors. 60 Vbeta and 13 Jbeta primers were used in PCR. Sequencing used immunoSEQ multiplex PCR; TCRdb keeps in-frame clones, though not all of them. This repertoire shows under 130,000 clones, approximately 82% found once; its top ten account for more than 6.5%. Input material: PBMCs. The receptor source for this set is a man aged 40-49 years in good health and CMV-seropositive.

The rearrangement uses TRBV5-4 and TRBJ2-7; 12 nucleotides agree with TRBD2. Germline trimming cut 3 bases from V and 5 bases from J; bases unmatched to any gene: 6. There are 15 residues in the CDR3. Per the germline V gene, CDR1 is SGHNT and CDR2 is YYREEE (reference sequence). The DNA of the CDR3 is TGTGCCAGCAGCTGGGCTAGCGGGAGGGGAGACGAGCAGTACTTC. This gives the protein CASSWASGRGDEQYF.

V is TRBV6-1 and J is TRBJ1-1; the D gene is possibly TRBD1 (6 bases). The V gene lost 6 bases and the J gene lost 4 bases, with 15 bases spanning the gap. The V gene's germline CDR1 is MNHNS and CDR2 SASEGT. This CDR3 has 14 residues. Here the CDR3 DNA reads TGTGCCAGCAGCCGTACAGGGTTAAGCACTGAAGCTTTCTTT. This codes for CASSRTGLSTEAFF.

The chain couples TRBV5-4 to TRBJ1-2, with 7 nucleotides matching TRBD1. The length of the CDR3 is 15 residues. CDR1 is SGHNT, CDR2 YYREEE, per germline (reference sequence). Trimming cost V 4 bases and J 4 bases; bases outside gene matches: 10. CDR3 region: CASSPGTDGIYGYTF. CDR3 DNA sequence: TGTGCCAGCAGCCCAGGGACAGACGGCATCTATGGCTACACCTTC. The whole variable domain, remainder taken from reference TRBV5-4 and TRBJ1-2, is ETGVTQSPTHLIKTRGQQVTLRCSSQSGHNTVSWYQQALGQGPQFIFQYYREEENGRGNFPPRFSGLQFPNYSSELNVNALELDDSALYLCASSPGTDGIYGYTFGSGTRLTVV.

This clone came up a few times. This rearrangement joins TRBV29-1 to TRBJ1-2, with 7 bases aligning to TRBD1. Germline V gene data show CDR1 as SQVTM and CDR2 as ANQGSEA. J lost 2 bases, V lost 4 bases, and 1 base had no gene match. The CDR3 is made up of 12 amino acids. CDR3 protein: CSVARGNYGYTF. The CDR3 coding sequence is TGCAGCGTTGCCAGGGGGAACTATGGCTACACCTTC.

The chain uses TRBV5-1 and TRBJ2-7; 7 bases are a match to TRBD2. The CDR3 consists of 19 residues. Trimming cost V 1 base and J 2 bases; bases outside gene matches: 18. Germline V gives CDR1 SGHRS, CDR2 YFSETQ. CDR3 DNA sequence: TGCGCCAGCAGCTTGTTATCTCCCCAAGCGGGGACGGGTGCCTACGAGCAGTACTTC. Translation: CASSLLSPQAGTGAYEQYF. The full variable domain, with the rest looked up from reference TRBV5-1 and TRBJ2-7, is KAGVTQTPRYLIKTRGQQVTLSCSPISGHRSVSWYQQTPGQGLQFLFEYFSETQRNKGNFPGRFSGRQFSNSRSEMNVSTLELGDSALYLCASSLLSPQAGTGAYEQYFGPGTRLTVT.

Details on this clone: At one end, the junction sequence differs from germline, possibly due to a read error. Other nucleotide sequences in the sample specify the same CDR3. The V and J genes are TRBV7-8 and TRBJ1-2; TRBD1 is a possible D gene (6 bases). The CDR3 is 15 residues long. The germline CDR1 and CDR2 sequences are SGHVS and FQNEAQ. DNA of the CDR3: TGTGCCAGCAGCTCAAGGACAGAATTCTCCTATGGTTACACCTTC. Translated: CASSSRTEFSYGYTF.

This clone occurred a few times. CDR3 nucleotide sequence: TGTGCCAGCAGCTTAATTCTAGGATCCGAGCAGTACTTC. Amino acids: CASSLILGSEQYF. The rearrangement links TRBV7-3 to TRBJ2-7; D unresolved. The length of the CDR3 is 13 residues. Germline CDR1 reads SGHTA; CDR2 reads FQGTGA. The V gene lost 1 base and the J gene lost 6 bases, with 10 bases spanning the gap. Variable domain in full (rest from reference TRBV7-3 and TRBJ2-7): GAGVSQTPSNKVTEKGKYVELRCDPISGHTALYWYRQSLGQGPEFLIYFQGTGAADDSGLPNDRFFAVRPEGSVSTLKIQRTERGDSAVYLCASSLILGSEQYFGPGTRLTVT.

This clone was seen a single time. The chain uses TRBV28 and TRBJ1-2, with 9 positions matching TRBD1. Germline trimming cut 3 bases from V and 2 bases from J; bases unmatched to any gene: 1. Germline loops: CDR1 MDHEN, CDR2 SYDVKM. The CDR3 length is 14 residues. This chain's CDR3 is CASSLGQGNYGYTF. The CDR3 nucleotides are TGTGCCAGCAGTTTGGGACAGGGAAACTATGGCTACACCTTC.

Comment on this clone: This specimen includes other DNA sequences encoding the same CDR3. This chain joins TRBV28 and TRBJ2-2; D is unresolved. CDR3 length: 14 amino acids. Germline assignment: CDR1 MDHEN and CDR2 SYDVKM. The V and J ends lost 8 bases and 1 base respectively, with 11 bases between them. CDR3 in amino acids: CASRQGVNTGELFF. DNA of the CDR3: TGTGCCAGCCGTCAAGGAGTGAACACCGGGGAGCTGTTTTTT.

This clone was observed a single time. The chain carries TRBV7-9 and TRBJ2-1; 13 nucleotides line up with TRBD2. Unmatched junction bases numbered 9, after V lost 5 bases and J lost 8 bases. CDR1 SEHNR and CDR2 FQNEAQ come from the germline V gene (reference sequence). The CDR3 covers 16 residues. CDR3 nucleotide sequence: TGTGCCAGCAGCGGACGGACTAGCGGGGGTTGGGATGAGCAGTTCTTC. Translated, it gives CASSGRTSGGWDEQFF.

Concerning this clone: The identical CDR3 is also encoded by other nucleotide sequences in the sample. The chain uses TRBV6-1 and TRBJ1-4; the D gene is possibly TRBD1 (6 bases). V was pared by 3 bases and J by 1 base, with 9 bases between. Germline V gene data show CDR1 as MNHNS and CDR2 as SASEGT. CDR3 length: 15 residues. The CDR3 nucleotides read TGTGCCAGCAGTGACCCGGGACAAACTAATGAAAAACTGTTTTTT. Translating gives CASSDPGQTNEKLFF.

This clone appeared a single time. The V and J genes are TRBV28 and TRBJ2-4, with D maybe TRBD1 (6 bases). The V end lost 7 bases, the J end lost 6 bases, and 16 bases lay between the germline ends. In germline, CDR1 is MDHEN, CDR2 SYDVKM. The CDR3 has 14 residues. The CDR3 here is CASTPRGEGNIQYF. DNA of the CDR3: TGTGCCAGCACTCCCAGGGGAGAAGGAAACATTCAGTACTTC. The entire variable domain, with the rest obtained from reference TRBV28 and TRBJ2-4, is as follows: DVKVTQSSRYLVKRTGEKVFLECVQDMDHENMFWYRQDPGLGLRLIYFSYDVKMKEKGDIPEGYSVSREKKERFSLILESASTNQTSMYLCASTPRGEGNIQYFGAGTRLSVL.

V and J are TRBV15 and TRBJ2-5; no reliable D call. The CDR3 runs to 16 residues. V lost 1 base and J 1 base, leaving 13 bases between the germline ends. CDR1 is LNHNV and CDR2 is YYDKDF in the germline V gene (reference sequence). The CDR3 DNA is TGTGCCACCAGCAGAGGGGCAGGAATGTCCCAAGAGACCCAGTACTTC. This sequence encodes CATSRGAGMSQETQYF.

This clone showed up just once. V usage is TRBV6-1 and J usage is TRBJ2-7; possibly TRBD2 for D (6 bases). V lost 0 bases, J lost 4 bases, and 13 bases lay in between. The CDR3 totals 15 residues. Germline assignment: CDR1 MNHNS and CDR2 SASEGT. CDR3 DNA sequence: TGTGCCAGCAGTGAAGCGCACGGGAGTGGTTACGAGCAGTACTTC. Encoded protein: CASSEAHGSGYEQYF.